A single T cell receptor (beta chain) is shown here with its context. Its target is unknown. CDR1 is SGHRS, CDR2 YFSETQ, per germline. V gave up 5 bases and J gave up 3 bases; unmatched junction bases: 5. This CDR3 comprises 16 residues. The data originate from a study of OX40 agonist ivuxolimab in advanced cancers. Whole-study context: Ivuxolimab, an antibody acting as an agonist of OX40 (CD134), was used to treat patients. Overall study findings and caveats: CD8+ T cells showed, on average, more clonal expansion than CD4+ cells. Circulating CD4+ and CD8+ T cells showed clonal expansion by week 6 at 0.1 to 3.0 mg/kg.

Sequencing was performed with immunoSEQ multiplex PCR; in TCRdb, only in-frame clones are kept and a portion is missing. The sample has more than 30,000 clones, 89% seen once; the top ten hold 9.1%. The chain has TRBV5-1 and TRBJ2-2; 12 bases align to TRBD2. The receptor's source is an adult with an advanced solid tumor such as melanoma, head and neck, liver or kidney cancer. The specimen comprised CD4+ or CD8+ T cells sorted from blood, sampled in a trial of the OX40 agonist ivuxolimab. The CDR3 DNA reads TGCGCCAGCAGGAGGACTAGCGGGGAATACACCGGGGAGCTGTTTTTT. It specifies CASRRTSGEYTGELFF.